The rows below give T cell receptor beta chains drawn from one sample of a study of blood T cell repertoires in COVID-19. The data were produced by immunoSEQ multiplex PCR, yet TCRdb's version contains in-frame clones alone and is incomplete. The repertoire has approximately 270,000 clones, approximately 84% of them found once; the top ten carry about 1.7%. Sequencing input: PBMCs or T cells enriched from blood (not recorded which). All receptors derive from a man aged 35 to 55 who had recovered from COVID-19. The CDR3 runs from the conserved cysteine through the conserved F or W. D genes are given only for firm matches. A clone size is listed for some rows: how often the clone was seen (once, few, many), or a class if it is expanded.

cdr3_aa cdr3_nt j_call d_call clone_size v_call
CASSSLGTGATEAFF TGCGCCAGCAGCTCCCTGGGGACAGGGGCGACTGAAGCTTTCTTT TRBJ1-1 TRBD1 . TRBV4-1
CASSPSAFNYGYTF TGTGCCAGTAGTCCCTCAGCGTTTAACTATGGCTACACCTTC TRBJ1-2 . once TRBV19
CASLTGTGDNTQYF TGTGCCAGCCTAACCGGGACAGGGGACAATACGCAGTATTTT TRBJ2-3 TRBD1 few TRBV9
CAVPKPGLAGPTGELFF TGTGCGGTTCCAAAACCGGGACTAGCGGGACCAACCGGGGAGCTGTTTTTT TRBJ2-2 TRBD2 . TRBV19
CASSPTAYEQYF TGTGCCAGCAGTCCCACGGCCTACGAGCAGTACTTC TRBJ2-7 . . TRBV6-2/TRBV6-3
CAIGTDHRVDNQPQHF TGTGCCATCGGAACTGACCACAGGGTAGACAACCAGCCCCAGCATTTT TRBJ1-5 . . TRBV28
CASSLAGGNTEAFF TGCGCCAGCAGCTTGGCCGGGGGTAACACTGAAGCTTTCTTT TRBJ1-1 . . TRBV5-1
CASSYSRWLAGVHQETQYF TGTGCCAGCAGTTACTCTAGATGGCTAGCGGGGGTCCACCAAGAGACCCAGTACTTC TRBJ2-5 TRBD2 . TRBV6-2/TRBV6-3
CAIREAGRPSEDTQYF TGTGCCATCAGGGAGGCTGGCCGTCCAAGTGAAGATACGCAGTATTTT TRBJ2-3 . once TRBV10-3
CASRGWDSFYNEQFF TGTGCCAGCAGGGGGTGGGACAGCTTCTACAATGAGCAGTTCTTC TRBJ2-1 TRBD1 . TRBV2
CASSSGWGRGTGELFF TGTGCCAGCAGCTCCGGGTGGGGCCGAGGAACCGGGGAGCTGTTTTTT TRBJ2-2 . . TRBV9
CASSSTTGSPGEQFF TGCGCCAGCAGCTCCACAACCGGGTCCCCCGGTGAGCAGTTCTTC TRBJ2-1 . . TRBV5-1
CASSLITAYNEQFF TGTGCCAGCAGCTTGATTACTGCCTACAATGAGCAGTTCTTC TRBJ2-1 . . TRBV5-6
CSASVQTVSTDTQYF TGCAGTGCTAGTGTACAGACCGTTAGCACAGATACGCAGTATTTT TRBJ2-3 . . TRBV20-1
CASSQDGGSGANVLTF TGTGCCAGCAGCCAAGATGGAGGCTCTGGGGCCAACGTCCTGACTTTC TRBJ2-6 . . TRBV3-1/TRBV3-2
CASSQEWASSGNTIYF TGTGCCAGCAGCCAAGAATGGGCGAGCTCTGGAAACACCATATATTTT TRBJ1-3 . . TRBV4-2
CASSLATGVVEKLFF TGTGCCAGTAGTCTCGCAACAGGGGTGGTTGAAAAACTGTTTTTT TRBJ1-4 TRBD1 . TRBV19
CASGEGTVAGELFF TGCGCCAGCGGGGAGGGAACGGTCGCCGGGGAGCTGTTTTTT TRBJ2-2 TRBD2 once TRBV5-1
CAVSHPSGNTIYF TGTGCCGTTAGTCATCCCTCTGGAAACACCATATATTTT TRBJ1-3 . . TRBV30
CAWSVPYSYEQYF TGTGCCTGGAGTGTACCGTACAGCTACGAGCAGTACTTC TRBJ2-7 . . TRBV30
CASSIERVANEKLFF TGTGCCAGTAGTATTGAGAGGGTTGCTAATGAAAAACTGTTTTTT TRBJ1-4 . once TRBV19
CASGLERQGALNYGYTF TGTGCTAGTGGTTTGGAGAGACAGGGGGCCCTTAACTATGGCTACACCTTC TRBJ1-2 TRBD1 . TRBV12-5
CASSSVTDYGYTF TGCGCCAGCAGCTCGGTGACAGACTATGGCTACACCTTC TRBJ1-2 . once TRBV5-1
CASSPNGRGASPEQYF TGTGCCAGCTCACCGAATGGGAGGGGCGCGTCCCCCGAGCAGTACTTC TRBJ2-7 TRBD2 . TRBV18
CASSWDSLSDYGYTF TGTGCCAGCAGTTGGGACAGCCTTTCGGACTATGGCTACACCTTC TRBJ1-2 TRBD1 . TRBV28
CAIRKASGVNEQYF TGTGCCATCAGGAAGGCTAGCGGGGTGAACGAGCAGTACTTC TRBJ2-7 TRBD2 . TRBV10-3
CASSQGNRGEKLFF TGCGCCAGCAGCCAGGGGAATCGAGGTGAAAAACTGTTTTTT TRBJ1-4 . . TRBV5-1
CASSSDREIYEQYF TGTGCCAGCAGCTCGGACAGGGAGATCTACGAGCAGTACTTC TRBJ2-7 TRBD1 . TRBV11-2
CTSRQDRGIYQPQHF TGCACCAGCAGGCAGGACAGGGGGATTTATCAGCCCCAGCATTTT TRBJ1-5 . . TRBV1
CASSRRTGDNSPLHF TGTGCCAGCAGTCGCCGGACAGGCGACAATTCACCCCTCCACTTT TRBJ1-6 TRBD1 once TRBV2
CASSASSGAYNEQFF TGTGCCAGCAGTGCCTCTAGCGGTGCGTACAATGAGCAGTTCTTC TRBJ2-1 TRBD2 . TRBV6-4
CSGRDTSYGYTF TGCAGCGGCCGGGACACCTCCTATGGCTACACCTTC TRBJ1-2 . once TRBV29-1
CASSLGQDFRTNEKLFF TGCGCCAGCAGCCTGGGACAGGACTTTCGAACTAATGAAAAACTGTTTTTT TRBJ1-4 TRBD1 . TRBV5-1
CASSLEAGLNYGYTF TGTGCCAGCAGCTTGGAGGCAGGACTGAACTATGGCTACACCTTC TRBJ1-2 . . TRBV5-4
CASSLRGPSGHYGYTF TGTGCCAGCAGCTTAAGAGGGCCCTCAGGACACTATGGCTACACCTTC TRBJ1-2 . few TRBV7-2
CASSLESSRRPFF TGTGCCAGCAGCTTAGAATCTAGTCGGCGTCCGTTCTTC TRBJ2-1 . . TRBV7-2
CASSPPSGRYEQYF TGTGCCAGCTCACCACCTAGCGGGAGATACGAGCAGTACTTC TRBJ2-7 TRBD2 . TRBV18
CASRVTGLEQYF TGTGCCAGCAGGGTTACAGGCCTCGAGCAGTACTTC TRBJ2-7 . . TRBV12-3/TRBV12-4
CASSQGGLARAKNIQYF TGTGCCAGCAGCCAAGGGGGACTAGCGAGGGCCAAAAACATTCAGTACTTC TRBJ2-4 TRBD2 . TRBV16
CAWTPGDSSVEAFF TGTGCCTGGACCCCTGGGGACAGCAGTGTTGAAGCTTTCTTT TRBJ1-1 TRBD1 . TRBV30
CASGQGASYEQYF TGTGCCAGCGGACAGGGGGCTTCCTACGAGCAGTACTTC TRBJ2-7 TRBD1 . TRBV7-9
CASTRGTLLYGYTF TGTGCCAGCACCCGCGGGACGTTGCTTTATGGCTACACCTTC TRBJ1-2 . once TRBV14
CASGGYTF TGTGCCTCCGGGGGCTACACCTTC TRBJ1-2 . . TRBV30
CASSPRTGGEAFF TGTGCCAGCTCACCGCGGACAGGGGGTGAAGCTTTCTTT TRBJ1-1 TRBD1 . TRBV18
CASSDGGTIYF TGCGCCAGCAGCGACGGGGGTACCATATATTTT TRBJ1-3 . . TRBV5-1
CASSLGVLAGETDTQYF TGTGCCAGCAGCTTAGGCGTGCTAGCGGGAGAGACAGATACGCAGTATTTT TRBJ2-3 TRBD2 . TRBV11-2
CASSPFSSSYEQYF TGTGCCAGTAGTCCGTTCTCTAGCTCCTACGAGCAGTACTTC TRBJ2-7 . . TRBV19
CASSLEWNRAQPQHF TGTGCCAGCAGCTTGGAGTGGAACAGGGCTCAGCCCCAGCATTTT TRBJ1-5 . . TRBV5-5